Each of the 3 T cell receptor beta chains below was sequenced from the same sample in a study of blood T cell repertoires in COVID-19. The protocol was immunoSEQ multiplex PCR, while the TCRdb copy is restricted to in-frame clones and leaves out a portion. The sample carries tens of thousands of clones, around 85% recorded once. Sequences were obtained from peripheral blood. These receptors were taken from a man in his sixties or seventies with acute or convalescent COVID-19.

The chain has TRBV28 and TRBJ2-7, with 10 bases matching TRBD1. The germline V gene has CDR1 MDHEN and CDR2 SYDVKM. V lost 5 bases, J lost 3 bases, and 10 bases stayed unmatched. This CDR3 comprises 16 residues. The CDR3 sequence is CASSNGDRGFNYEQYF. The CDR3 bases are TGTGCCAGCAGTAACGGGGACAGGGGCTTTAACTACGAGCAGTACTTC.

This chain links TRBV5-4 with TRBJ2-7; a weak D match, TRBD2 (6 bases). The CDR3 covers 14 residues. Germline lookup yields CDR1 SGHNT and CDR2 YYREEE (reference sequence). Trimming left V 1 base short and J 6 bases short, with 14 bases between. The CDR3 bases are TGTGCCAGCAGCTTGCGCCCCCTTAGCGGCGAGCAGTACTTC. Translated: CASSLRPLSGEQYF.

There are a few counts of this clone. The chain links TRBV20-1 to TRBJ1-6; D unclear. Germline V gene data show CDR1 as DFQATT and CDR2 as SNEGSKA (reference sequence). V was pared by 3 bases and J by 8 bases, with 11 bases between. This CDR3 has 13 residues. CDR3 amino acids: CSASTTADSPLHF. CDR3 DNA: TGCAGTGCTAGTACCACAGCGGATTCACCCCTCCACTTT.